A selection of T cell receptor beta chains follows, all from one sample in a study of stem cell transplantation in POMP-related autoinflammatory disease. The data were produced by immunoSEQ multiplex PCR, yet TCRdb's version contains in-frame clones alone and is incomplete. The sample holds more than 20,000 clones, roughly 80% seen once. The sample consisted of CD4+ T cells from PBMCs, taken before stem cell transplantation. The receptors here all came from a human donor with POMP-related autoinflammation and immune dysregulation (PRAID). The CDR3 runs from the conserved cysteine through the conserved F or W. Fields, in order: V gene, D gene, J gene, CDR3 DNA, CDR3 protein. D genes are given only for firm matches.

TRBV19	NA	TRBJ1-5	TGTGCCAGTTTAAGGGGGGTGTGGGATAGCAATCAGCCCCAGCATTTT	CASLRGVWDSNQPQHF
TRBV28	NA	TRBJ2-7	TGTGCCAGCAGACCTACTCCTAGCCGGGGGTTATGGAACGAGCAGTACTTC	CASRPTPSRGLWNEQYF
TRBV6-5	TRBD1	TRBJ1-4	TGTGCCAGCAGTTACTCGGGGACAGGGGAAAAACTGTTTTTT	CASSYSGTGEKLFF
TRBV2	NA	TRBJ2-5	TGTGCCGGTACAGAGATACAAGAGACCCAGTACTTC	CAGTEIQETQYF
TRBV2	TRBD2	TRBJ2-3	TGTGCCAGCAAGAAGCGGGAGGGCCGGGCAGATACGCAGTATTTT	CASKKREGRADTQYF
TRBV7-9	NA	TRBJ2-3	TGTGCCAGCAGCGTAACCAGGGGCCGGACAGATACGCAGTATTTT	CASSVTRGRTDTQYF
TRBV18	NA	TRBJ2-5	TGTGCCAGCTCACCTGGACCGCGGGAGACCCAGTACTTC	CASSPGPRETQYF
TRBV5-1	NA	TRBJ1-5	TGCGCCAGCAGCTTGCTCTTCAAGCACCGAAATCCCCAGCATTTT	CASSLLFKHRNPQHF
TRBV4-1	TRBD1	TRBJ1-1	TGCGCCAGCAGCCCCTCTGACAGGGACACTGAAGCTTTCTTT	CASSPSDRDTEAFF
TRBV2	NA	TRBJ2-5	TGTGCCAGCAGTGGGGAAGAGACCCAGTACTTC	CASSGEETQYF
TRBV30	TRBD2	TRBJ2-1	TGTGCCTGGCTCAAGCGGGGGTGGGTTGATGAGCAGTTCTTC	CAWLKRGWVDEQFF
TRBV19	NA	TRBJ1-2	TGTGCCAGTAGTATGGCGGGGGTTAACTATGGCTACACCTTC	CASSMAGVNYGYTF
TRBV6-1	TRBD1	TRBJ2-1	TGTGCCAGCACATCAGCCCCAGGGGGGCAGTTCTTC	CASTSAPGGQFF